This T cell receptor (beta chain) was identified in a study of quantifying T cell responses using KT2 cells. The wider study: cDNA was made from DNase-treated RNA using alpha and beta constant primers. The second PCR was a qPCR stopped at a predetermined fluorescence threshold.

Known numbers of the T cell clone KT2 were added to PBMC. This clonotype was recorded a few times. The CDR3 contains 14 residues. The V and J ends lost 8 bases and 7 bases respectively, with 20 bases between them. CDR1 is SGHAT, CDR2 FQNNGV, per germline. An oligo carrying a UMI was ligated to the cDNA 3' end. First-round PCR used 4 to 5 cycles and beta primers RC1.1 and RC1.2 covering TRBC1 and TRBC2. MiXCR, applied by TCRdb to the UMI-ligation and nested PCR reads, yields one record per CDR3 protein. The sample holds fewer than 50,000 distinct CDR3 sequences, under 14% seen once. Sequenced: PBMCs spiked with cells of the T cell clone KT2. The TCR comes from a human donor. The V and J genes are TRBV11-2 and TRBJ2-5, with a weak D call TRBD2 (5 bases). The CDR3 DNA reads TGTGCCAGCCGACGCCCGGGTGGCCGGGGGACCCAGTACTTC. Its translation is CASRRPGGRGTQYF. The variable domain in full, completed from reference TRBV11-2 and TRBJ2-5, reads EAGVAQSPRYKIIEKRQSVAFWCNPISGHATLYWYQQILGQGPKLLIQFQNNGVVDDSQLPKDRFSAERLKGVDSTLKIQPAKLEDSAVYLCASRRPGGRGTQYFGPGTRLLVL.